The rows below give T cell receptor beta chains drawn from one sample of a study of HIV-infected patients and healthy controls. TCRdb reanalysed the 5' RACE reads using MiXCR and keeps one entry per CDR3 protein. Here the sample spans 20,000 to 30,000 distinct CDR3 sequences, about 9% being singletons. The specimen sequenced was blood. These receptors were collected from an adult in good health. Both conserved end residues are part of each CDR3. D genes are given only for firm matches. Clone size is given for some rows only: seen once, a few or many times, or a class if the clone is expanded.

D | size | J | V | DNA | CDR3
. | . | TRBJ1-5 | TRBV12-5 | TGTGCTAGTGGTTCATACCGGGACACCCACCGGCCCCAGCATTTT | CASGSYRDTHRPQHF
TRBD1 | many | TRBJ1-2 | TRBV3-1 | TGTGCCAGCAGCCAAGAAGGACGACAGGGTTTTGGGGCCAACTATGGCTACACCTTC | CASSQEGRQGFGANYGYTF
. | many | TRBJ2-3 | TRBV14 | TGTGCCAGCAGCCGTCTTCTAGACACAGATACGCAGTATTTT | CASSRLLDTDTQYF
. | medium-sized | TRBJ1-2 | TRBV7-9 | TGTGCCAGCAGCTTAGGGGCAGCTAACTATGGCTACACCTTC | CASSLGAANYGYTF
. | few | TRBJ1-5 | TRBV12-5 | TGTGCTAGTGGTTTGTCGAGCAATCAGCCCCAGCATTTT | CASGLSSNQPQHF
. | medium-sized | TRBJ2-1 | TRBV11-2 | TGTGCCAGCAGCACCCGACGGGGGCTCAACAATGAGCAGTTCTTC | CASSTRRGLNNEQFF
TRBD1 | many | TRBJ1-1 | TRBV12-3/TRBV12-4 | TGTGCCAGCAGACCAGGATGGACAGGTGAAGCTTTCTTT | CASRPGWTGEAFF
. | few | TRBJ1-1 | TRBV5-6 | TGTGCCAGCAGCTTGACGGGCAGGGCCCCTGAAGCTTTCTTT | CASSLTGRAPEAFF
. | . | TRBJ2-3 | TRBV20-1 | TGCAGTGCTAAGTTCGGGCGTGTAGATACGCAGTATTTT | CSAKFGRVDTQYF
TRBD1 | many | TRBJ1-4 | TRBV7-2 | TGTGCCAGCAGCTTAGACCAGGGGGCGCGGGAAAAACTGTTTTTT | CASSLDQGAREKLFF
. | many | TRBJ2-7 | TRBV6-5 | TGTGCCAGCAGAGAGGACTGGGCCTACGAGCAGTACTTC | CASREDWAYEQYF
. | many | TRBJ2-7 | TRBV6-6 | TGTGCCAGCAGCACCCAAGGCCGGAGCTCCTACGAGCAGTACTTC | CASSTQGRSSYEQYF
. | medium-sized | TRBJ2-6 | TRBV6-4 | TGTGCCAGCAGTGACTCCAACTCTGGGGCCAACGTCCTGACTTTC | CASSDSNSGANVLTF
. | many | TRBJ2-7 | TRBV10-3 | TGTGCCATCAGTGAGGTACAGTGGGACGAGCAGTACTTC | CAISEVQWDEQYF
. | medium-sized | TRBJ1-6 | TRBV25-1 | TGTGCCAGCAGTGAAAAAACAGGGAACTCACCCCTCCACTTT | CASSEKTGNSPLHF
TRBD2 | few | TRBJ2-3 | TRBV29-1 | TGCAGCGTCTCTGCCCGTGGGTTTAGCGGGGGCACAGATACGCAGTATTTT | CSVSARGFSGGTDTQYF
. | medium-sized | TRBJ2-5 | TRBV10-2 | TGCGCCAGCAGTAAACAGTACACAGAGACCCAGTACTTC | CASSKQYTETQYF
TRBD1 | many | TRBJ2-1 | TRBV4-2 | TGTGCCAGCAGCCACCCTCCGACAGGGGGGAATGAGCAGTTCTTC | CASSHPPTGGNEQFF
. | few | TRBJ1-5 | TRBV7-2 | TGTGCCAGCAGCCCCGATGGGGGGCGGGAGCAGCCCCAGCATTTT | CASSPDGGREQPQHF
. | many | TRBJ2-7 | TRBV19 | TGTGCCAGTAGCTCGGCTGACGAGCAGTACTTC | CASSSADEQYF
. | many | TRBJ2-1 | TRBV2 | TGTGCCAGCAGTGAAGACGGCCATCAGAACAATGAGCAGTTCTTC | CASSEDGHQNNEQFF
. | many | TRBJ2-3 | TRBV19 | TGTGCCAGTAGTAGCAGGGGCCGAGGTTTTGGAGATACGCAGTATTTT | CASSSRGRGFGDTQYF